A single sample gave rise to the 28 T cell receptor beta chains below, sequenced in a study of beta chain features in type 1 diabetes. Antigens for these TCRs are unknown. The study's findings and limits: Shortening that was moderate but significant affected the TCRB CDR3s of Type 1 diabetes patients in all four CD4+ subsets.

The authors reverse transcribed all of the isolated RNA, so sequencing captured expressed TCRB transcripts. Produced via immunoSEQ multiplex PCR; TCRdb's table is partial and in-frame only. This sample yields 55,000 to 80,000 clones, of which nearly 50% are seen a single time; 0.65% to 0.85% belongs to the top ten. Sequencing was done on a sample of central memory CD4+ T cells from blood. The receptors were gathered from a man between 25 and 39 years old with type 1 diabetes.

The gene calls are TRBV10-3 and TRBJ1-6; a weak D match, TRBD1 (6 bases). The CDR3 consists of 15 residues. Germline CDR1 ENHRY, CDR2 SYGVKD. V was cut by 3 bases and J by 0 bases, with 6 bases left in between. The DNA for the CDR3 is TGTGCCATCAGTGACAGGGGCTCCTATAATTCACCCCTCCACTTT. It encodes CAISDRGSYNSPLHF.

This clone came up a few times. The rearrangement links TRBV18 to TRBJ2-1; D is unclear. This CDR3 is 12 amino acids long. Per the germline V gene, CDR1 is KGHSH and CDR2 is LQKENI. Trimming pared 3 bases from V and 5 bases from J, leaving 5 bases between. The CDR3 region is CASSPENNEQFF. The CDR3 DNA sequence: TGTGCCAGCTCACCCGAGAACAATGAGCAGTTCTTC.

This chain connects TRBV18 to TRBJ2-7, with unresolved D. Trimming removed 5 bases from V and 2 bases from J, with 10 bases in between. Germline values: CDR1 KGHSH, CDR2 LQKENI. This CDR3 has 13 amino acids. The CDR3: CASSWAETYEQYF. DNA of the CDR3: TGTGCCAGCTCATGGGCAGAGACCTACGAGCAGTACTTC.

The chain has TRBV7-9 and TRBJ1-4; D is perhaps TRBD1 (6 bases). Trimming pared 6 bases from V and 6 bases from J, leaving 20 bases between. This CDR3 has 16 residues. The germline CDR1 and CDR2 sequences are SEHNR and FQNEAQ (reference sequence). CDR3: CASSRSGTIKDEKLFF. The CDR3, as DNA: TGTGCCAGCAGTCGTTCCGGGACAATAAAGGATGAAAAACTGTTTTTT.

This chain connects TRBV18 to TRBJ2-7, with D maybe TRBD1 (6 bases). Trimming pared 2 bases from V and 5 bases from J, leaving 16 bases between. This CDR3 comprises 15 residues. Germline V CDR1 and CDR2: KGHSH, LQKENI. The CDR3 sequence: CASSPEQGSSNEQYF. CDR3 DNA: TGTGCCAGCTCACCAGAACAGGGTTCGTCAAACGAGCAGTACTTC.

This chain uses TRBV13 with TRBJ2-7, with D possibly matching TRBD1 (6 bases). Trimming took 5 bases from V and 9 from J, leaving 14 bases between them. CDR1 PRHDT and CDR2 FYEKMQ come from the germline V gene (reference sequence). The CDR3 sequence is 12 residues long. Here the CDR3 reads CASSLDRSPQYF. As DNA, the CDR3 is TGTGCCAGCAGCCTCGACAGGTCACCGCAGTACTTC.

The gene calls are TRBV7-9 and TRBJ2-7; TRBD2 matches at 9 bases. CDR1 is SEHNR and CDR2 is FQNEAQ in the germline V gene (reference sequence). J was trimmed by 3 bases and V by 0 bases; bases with no gene match: 3. This CDR3 region has 15 residues. CDR3 sequence: CASSLASGSLYEQYF. In nucleotides, the CDR3 is TGTGCCAGCAGCTTAGCTAGCGGGAGTCTCTACGAGCAGTACTTC. The complete variable domain, with remaining parts taken from reference TRBV7-9 and TRBJ2-7, reads DTGVSQNPRHKITKRGQNVTFRCDPISEHNRLYWYRQTLGQGPEFLTYFQNEAQLEKSRLLSDRFSAERPKGSFSTLEIQRTEQGDSAMYLCASSLASGSLYEQYFGPGTRLTVT.

This clone was observed a few times. J is TRBJ1-2 and V is TRBV25-1; unclear D gene. Germline CDR1 is MGHDK and CDR2 is SYGVNS. The CDR3 runs 13 residues. V gave up 2 bases and J gave up 2 bases, with 6 bases separating them. This CDR3 reads CASSEHSNYGYTF. CDR3 DNA: TGTGCCAGCAGTGAACACTCCAACTATGGCTACACCTTC.

CDR3 sequence reads: CSVGTPQETQYF. In DNA, the CDR3 is TGCAGCGTCGGGACACCCCAAGAGACCCAGTACTTC. The rearrangement uses TRBV29-1 and TRBJ2-5; D is perhaps TRBD1 (6 bases). Per germline, CDR1 SQVTM and CDR2 ANQGSEA. Trimming removed 6 bases at V and 1 base at J, with 9 bases between. The CDR3 totals 12 residues.

The chain combines TRBV18 with TRBJ2-2; D unresolved. Per the germline V gene, CDR1 is KGHSH and CDR2 is LQKENI. The CDR3 has 16 residues. The V end lost 2 bases, the J end lost 4 bases, and 14 bases lay between the germline ends. CDR3 in DNA: TGTGCCAGCTCACCAAGTACAGACCCTGGCACCGGGGAGCTGTTTTTT. Translation gives CASSPSTDPGTGELFF.

This clone was picked up a small number of times. The rearrangement joins TRBV14 to TRBJ1-1, with a weak D call TRBD1 (6 bases). Germline assignment: CDR1 SGHDN and CDR2 FVKESK. This CDR3 spans 13 amino acids. Trimming shortened V by 4 bases and J by 3 bases, and 9 bases separated the two germline ends. The CDR3 sequence is CASSLQGYTEAFF. CDR3 in DNA: TGTGCCAGCAGCCTACAGGGTTACACTGAAGCTTTCTTT.

The chain recombines TRBV9 with TRBJ2-1; tentatively, D is TRBD1 (6 bases). This CDR3 is 14 amino acids long. Trimming shortened V by 4 bases and J by 9 bases, and 17 bases separated the two germline ends. The germline CDR1 and CDR2 sequences are SGDLS and YYNGEE. The CDR3 loop reads CASSPRGGESEQFF. For the CDR3, the DNA is TGTGCCAGCAGCCCCCGAGGGGGAGAGAGTGAGCAGTTCTTC.

This chain connects TRBV11-2 to TRBJ2-7; TRBD1 agrees at 8 bases. Per the germline V gene, CDR1 is SGHAT and CDR2 is FQNNGV. Trimming cost V 3 bases and J 4 bases; bases outside gene matches: 8. The CDR3 spans 15 residues. The CDR3 protein is CASSFSMQGAYEQYF. DNA of the CDR3: TGTGCCAGCAGCTTTTCCATGCAGGGGGCTTACGAGCAGTACTTC.

This clone was seen a handful of times. The chain has TRBV29-1 and TRBJ2-3; a weak D match, TRBD2 (5 bases). The CDR3 is 11 amino acids. Germline V lookup: CDR1 SQVTM, CDR2 ANQGSEA. With 5 bases removed from V and 6 bases from J, the gap between germline ends came to 9 bases. The chain's CDR3 is CSVMGGDTQYF. CDR3 coding DNA: TGCAGCGTTATGGGCGGGGATACGCAGTATTTT.

This clone was detected only a few times. This chain links TRBV19 with TRBJ2-1, with TRBD1 matching 9 bases. The ends lost 4 bases at V and 4 bases at J; junction bases unmatched: 5. Germline assignment: CDR1 LNHDA and CDR2 SQIVND (reference sequence). This CDR3 contains 15 residues. CDR3 region: CASSKGQGFYNEQFF. The CDR3 DNA reads TGTGCCAGTAGTAAGGGACAGGGTTTTTACAATGAGCAGTTCTTC.

This clone is a singleton in its sample. The chain carries TRBV7-8 and TRBJ2-4; 9 bases line up with TRBD2. This CDR3 has 16 amino acids. J was trimmed by 2 bases and V by 6 bases; bases with no gene match: 8. Germline V gene data show CDR1 as SGHVS and CDR2 as FQNEAQ. CDR3: CASSPGREGPKNIQYF. CDR3 DNA: TGTGCCAGCAGTCCTGGGCGGGAGGGACCCAAAAACATTCAGTACTTC.

This clone qualifies as medium-sized. The V gene is TRBV5-1, the J gene TRBJ2-2, with 9 bases matching TRBD1. In germline, CDR1 is SGHRS, CDR2 YFSETQ. V shed 4 bases, J shed 6 bases, and the junction held 10 bases outside the gene matches. The CDR3 spans 16 residues. In DNA form, the CDR3 reads TGCGCCAGCAGCCCCCGCCCCGGGACAGGGTCCGGGGAGCTGTTTTTT. Translating it yields CASSPRPGTGSGELFF.

This chain uses TRBV5-4 with TRBJ1-2; 9 bases fit TRBD1. The trim removed 2 bases at V and 4 bases at J, leaving 3 bases unmatched. Germline CDR1 and CDR2: SGHNT and YYREEE (reference sequence). This CDR3 has 14 amino acids. The CDR3 is CASSFPGQGYGYTF. In DNA form, the CDR3 reads TGTGCCAGCAGCTTTCCGGGACAGGGCTATGGCTACACCTTC.

V and J are TRBV5-1 and TRBJ2-7, with D possibly TRBD2 on 6 matching bases. Germline V CDR1 and CDR2: SGHRS, YFSETQ. Trimming removed 0 bases at V and 1 base at J, with 8 bases between. The length of the CDR3 is 14 residues. In DNA, the CDR3 is TGCGCCAGCAGCTTGGCCGGGACTTCCTACGAGCAGTACTTC. Encoded protein: CASSLAGTSYEQYF. Supplemented by reference TRBV5-1 and TRBJ2-7, the full variable domain reads KAGVTQTPRYLIKTRGQQVTLSCSPISGHRSVSWYQQTPGQGLQFLFEYFSETQRNKGNFPGRFSGRQFSNSRSEMNVSTLELGDSALYLCASSLAGTSYEQYFGPGTRLTVT.

The CDR3, as DNA: TGTGCCTGGACCATGCCTAGCGGGAGGTGGATCAATGAGCAGTTCTTC. Its translation is CAWTMPSGRWINEQFF. The genes are TRBV30 and TRBJ2-1; 11 positions agree with TRBD2. Germline V CDR1 and CDR2: GTSNPN, SVGIG (reference sequence). This CDR3 spans 16 amino acids. With 4 bases clipped from V and 6 bases from J, the junction kept 11 bases outside the gene matches.

This clone was recorded a few times. The chain links TRBV27 to TRBJ2-2; 8 bases are shared with TRBD2. The CDR3 has 13 amino acids. Germline lookup yields CDR1 MNHEY and CDR2 SMNVEV (reference sequence). The ends lost 7 bases at V and 7 bases at J; junction bases unmatched: 5. For the CDR3, the DNA is TGTGCCAGCATGGCGGGGGGCTACGGGGAGCTGTTTTTT. Translating gives CASMAGGYGELFF.

This sequence joins TRBV5-6 and TRBJ2-3; perhaps TRBD2 as D (5 bases). CDR1 is SGHDT and CDR2 is YYEEEE in the germline V gene. This CDR3 region has 14 residues. With 2 bases removed from V and 4 bases from J, the gap between germline ends came to 11 bases. CDR3 in DNA: TGTGCCAGCAGCTTCGGAGAGGGTCCAGATACGCAGTATTTT. Protein: CASSFGEGPDTQYF.

This clone was seen a handful of times. This chain connects TRBV19 to TRBJ2-5, with 7 nucleotides matching TRBD2. V shed 10 bases and J 3 bases; nucleotides not matched to a gene: 11. In germline, CDR1 is LNHDA, CDR2 SQIVND (reference sequence). The CDR3 loop spans 14 amino acids. The CDR3 bases are TGTGCCACCTCCAGATCGGGGGGTAAAGAGACCCAGTACTTC. It is translated as CATSRSGGKETQYF.

The chain joins TRBV19 to TRBJ1-3; D unresolved. Trimming left V 7 bases short and J 2 bases short, with 18 bases between. The CDR3 has 16 residues. Germline V lookup: CDR1 LNHDA, CDR2 SQIVND (reference sequence). The chain's CDR3 is CASTVGSTLPGNTIYF. CDR3 DNA sequence: TGTGCCAGTACCGTTGGCTCGACTCTTCCTGGAAACACCATATATTTT.

V and J are TRBV5-1 and TRBJ2-5, with 7 positions matching TRBD1. Germline values: CDR1 SGHRS, CDR2 YFSETQ. Trimming removed 4 bases from V and 4 bases from J; junction bases left unmatched: 10. The CDR3 is 15 residues long. The CDR3 sequence: CASSAIGGIGETQYF. The CDR3 DNA sequence: TGCGCCAGCAGCGCCATAGGGGGCATCGGAGAGACCCAGTACTTC. The full variable domain, its missing parts supplied by reference TRBV5-1 and TRBJ2-5, is KAGVTQTPRYLIKTRGQQVTLSCSPISGHRSVSWYQQTPGQGLQFLFEYFSETQRNKGNFPGRFSGRQFSNSRSEMNVSTLELGDSALYLCASSAIGGIGETQYFGPGTRLLVL.

This chain links TRBV5-8 with TRBJ2-1; 10 positions match TRBD2. V was clipped by 4 bases and J by 8 bases; unmatched bases: 12. Germline V gives CDR1 SGHTS, CDR2 YDEGEE. The length of the CDR3 is 16 residues. The chain's CDR3 is CASSPWEAGGRDEQFF. CDR3 bases: TGTGCCAGCAGCCCCTGGGAAGCGGGGGGGAGAGATGAGCAGTTCTTC.

The chain combines TRBV30 with TRBJ2-1; no clear D. Trimming stripped 2 bases from V and 9 bases from J, with 8 bases between. Germline loops: CDR1 GTSNPN, CDR2 SVGIG (reference sequence). CDR3 size: 11 residues. The CDR3 loop is CAWSKRGEQFF. The CDR3 coding sequence is TGTGCCTGGAGTAAACGCGGTGAGCAGTTCTTC. The full variable domain, its missing parts supplied by reference TRBV30 and TRBJ2-1, is SQTIHQWPATLVQPVGSPLSLECTVEGTSNPNLYWYRQAAGRGLQLLFYSVGIGQISSEVPQNLSASRPQDRQFILSSKKLLLSDSGFYLCAWSKRGEQFFGPGTRLTVL.

This clone was seen just once. V is TRBV6-1 and J is TRBJ2-7, with D perhaps matching TRBD1 (5 bases). Trimming pared 7 bases from V and 2 bases from J, leaving 15 bases between. This CDR3 comprises 14 residues. Germline values: CDR1 MNHNS, CDR2 SASEGT. The CDR3 DNA sequence: TGTGCCAGCATGGGGCTCATAGGGGCCTACGAGCAGTACTTC. The encoded protein is CASMGLIGAYEQYF.